The rows below give T cell receptor beta chains drawn from one sample of a study of cytomegalovirus exposure and HLA in healthy donors. Only in-frame clones appear in the TCRdb table, and some are missing; sequencing was by immunoSEQ multiplex PCR. The table lists roughly 150,000 clones, roughly 65% of them singletons. Sequencing was carried out using PBMCs. The receptor set was obtained from a woman aged 25 to 39 in good health and CMV-seronegative. CDR3s include the opening cysteine and the closing phenylalanine or tryptophan. Fields, in order: J gene, V gene, clone size, D gene, CDR3 DNA, CDR3 protein. D genes are given only for firm matches. The listing skips clone size in some rows; elsewhere it reads once, few, many or a size class.

>TRBJ2-3|TRBV19|-|TRBD2
TGTGCCAGTAGACATCGGGGACTAGCGGCCTTTGGCACAGATACGCAGTATTTT
CASRHRGLAAFGTDTQYF
>TRBJ1-4|TRBV6-1|-|TRBD1
TGTGCCAGCAGTGAACGGGAGGGACAGGGAAGTGAAAAACTGTTTTTT
CASSEREGQGSEKLFF
>TRBJ1-2|TRBV19|-|-
TGTGCCAGTAGTATAGATCTCGAGTACTCCGGGGACTATGGCTACACCTTC
CASSIDLEYSGDYGYTF
>TRBJ1-2|TRBV9|-|-
TGTGCCAGCAGCGTTATGGGCGTTTCTAACTATGGCTACACCTTC
CASSVMGVSNYGYTF
>TRBJ2-1|TRBV19|-|TRBD2
TGTGCCAGTAGTCTTACCTGGACTAGCGGGACCCCCTACAATGAGCAGTTCTTC
CASSLTWTSGTPYNEQFF
>TRBJ1-1|TRBV6-4|once|-
TGTGCCAGCAGTGACGGGTTCCCCCCCACAGGGGAAGCTTTCTTT
CASSDGFPPTGEAFF
>TRBJ2-5|TRBV2|-|-
TGTGCCAGCAGTGCCCTGGAGGGGCGAGGAGAGACCCAGTACTTC
CASSALEGRGETQYF
>TRBJ2-1|TRBV7-3|-|-
TGTGCCAGCAGTCAGGGGCTACCTGGGAACAATGAGCAGTTCTTC
CASSQGLPGNNEQFF
>TRBJ2-7|TRBV2|-|-
TGTGCCAGCAGACAGGACGTTTCCTACGAGCAGTACTTC
CASRQDVSYEQYF
>TRBJ1-5|TRBV4-1|-|-
TGCGCCAGCAGCGTGCCCGGCGGGCCCCAGCATTTT
CASSVPGGPQHF
>TRBJ2-2|TRBV6-5|-|TRBD2
TGTGCCAGCAGGGGACTAGCGGACACCGGGGAGCTGTTTTTT
CASRGLADTGELFF
>TRBJ2-2|TRBV18|-|TRBD1
TGTGCCAGCTCACCAACAGGGGTCGACACCGGGGAGCTGTTTTTT
CASSPTGVDTGELFF
>TRBJ2-7|TRBV7-9|once|-
TGTGCCAGCACTTTAGACAGCCGCTCCTACGAGCAGTACTTC
CASTLDSRSYEQYF
>TRBJ1-1|TRBV11-3|few|-
TGTGCCAGCAGCAAGGGGGAGGGCAGGACAGCTTTCTTT
CASSKGEGRTAFF